These 16 T cell receptor beta chains came from one sample sequenced in a study of cytomegalovirus exposure and HLA in healthy donors. The PCR employed 60 Vbeta primers together with 13 Jbeta primers. The protocol was immunoSEQ multiplex PCR, while the TCRdb copy is restricted to in-frame clones and leaves out a portion. The sample holds roughly 110,000 clones, roughly 70% seen once. The sequencing input was PBMCs. Receptors originate from a woman aged 40 to 55 in good health and CMV-seropositive.

V and J are TRBV4-1 and TRBJ1-2; 8 bases fit TRBD1. Germline V gives CDR1 MGHRA, CDR2 YSYEKL. CDR3 length: 14 residues. V trimming: 3 bases; J trimming: 8 bases; junction bases outside the gene matches: 8. CDR3 residues: CASSQNQGAGGYTF. The CDR3 nucleotides are TGCGCCAGCAGCCAGAACCAGGGGGCGGGCGGCTACACCTTC.

The chain carries TRBV27 and TRBJ2-5, with D possibly matching TRBD1 (6 bases). V lost 7 bases and J 2 bases, leaving 17 bases between the germline ends. This CDR3 contains 15 residues. CDR1 is MNHEY and CDR2 is SMNVEV in the germline V gene (reference sequence). The chain's CDR3 is CASTRWGQRQETQYF. The CDR3 bases are TGTGCCAGCACCCGATGGGGACAACGACAAGAGACCCAGTACTTC.

The chain joins TRBV9 to TRBJ1-1; tentatively, D is TRBD1 (5 bases). V was cut by 4 bases and J by 1 base, with 11 bases left in between. Germline CDR1 SGDLS, CDR2 YYNGEE. This CDR3 spans 14 amino acids. CDR3 sequence: CASSPDSTNTEAFF. The CDR3 nucleotides are TGTGCCAGCAGCCCCGACAGCACGAACACTGAAGCTTTCTTT.

The chain uses TRBV7-9 and TRBJ1-1; D might be TRBD1 (5 bases). The length of the CDR3 is 14 residues. Per the germline V gene, CDR1 is SEHNR and CDR2 is FQNEAQ (reference sequence). V gave up 3 bases and J gave up 4 bases, with 12 bases separating them. The DNA of the CDR3 is TGTGCCAGCAGCTTGCGAGACAGTATCACTGAAGCTTTCTTT. Protein: CASSLRDSITEAFF.

The rearrangement uses TRBV10-3 and TRBJ1-1; a possible D gene is TRBD1 (6 bases). This CDR3 is built from 12 residues. Trimming removed 5 bases from V and 8 bases from J, with 12 bases in between. Germline V gene data show CDR1 as ENHRY and CDR2 as SYGVKD. CDR3 nucleotides: TGTGCCATCAGTCGGACAGACTCGGAAGCTTTCTTT. The encoded protein is CAISRTDSEAFF.

The chain uses TRBV10-3 and TRBJ2-7; D perhaps matches TRBD1 (6 bases). The CDR3 is made up of 16 amino acids. Trimming removed 3 bases from V and 0 bases from J, with 15 bases in between. In germline, CDR1 is ENHRY, CDR2 SYGVKD. The CDR3: CAISEPGQVSSYEQYF. CDR3 DNA: TGTGCCATCAGTGAACCGGGACAAGTGTCCTCCTACGAGCAGTACTTC.

The rearrangement uses TRBV14 and TRBJ2-2, with a weak D call TRBD1 (6 bases). V was pared by 2 bases and J by 6 bases, with 13 bases between. Germline CDR1 and CDR2: SGHDN and FVKESK. This CDR3 is 15 amino acids long. CDR3 DNA sequence: TGTGCCAGCAGCCAAAGCAGGGGAGTAGCCGGGGAGCTGTTTTTT. It yields the protein CASSQSRGVAGELFF.

The chain recombines TRBV5-1 with TRBJ1-1, with 7 bases matching TRBD1. J lost 1 base, V lost 3 bases, and 6 bases had no gene match. This CDR3 contains 15 residues. Germline values: CDR1 SGHRS, CDR2 YFSETQ. The CDR3 sequence: CASSSSGTENTEAFF. The DNA of the CDR3 is TGCGCCAGCAGCTCATCCGGGACAGAGAACACTGAAGCTTTCTTT.

This rearrangement joins TRBV29-1 to TRBJ1-1, with D possibly matching TRBD1 (5 bases). The germline gives CDR1 SQVTM, CDR2 ANQGSEA. V shed 6 bases and J shed 1 base, with 15 bases lying between them. CDR3 length: 14 residues. DNA of the CDR3: TGCAGCGTAGTATTTAAGGGGCCGAACACTGAAGCTTTCTTT. Protein sequence: CSVVFKGPNTEAFF.

A single count supports this clone. The V gene is TRBV2, the J gene TRBJ1-1, with TRBD1 matching over 10 bases. In germline, CDR1 is SNHLY, CDR2 FYNNEI. There are 13 residues in the CDR3. V shed 6 bases, J shed 8 bases, and the junction held 6 bases outside the gene matches. The CDR3 DNA follows: TGTGCCAGCAGCCGGGACAGGGGTTCCGAAGCTTTCTTT. Protein: CASSRDRGSEAFF.

The rearrangement uses TRBV10-3 and TRBJ1-1; D not certain. This CDR3 contains 13 residues. V lost 8 bases and J lost 8, with 18 bases in between. Germline values: CDR1 ENHRY, CDR2 SYGVKD. CDR3 protein: CAIGNLQVPEAFF. The CDR3 nucleotides read TGTGCCATCGGAAACCTCCAGGTCCCGGAAGCTTTCTTT.

The chain couples TRBV29-1 to TRBJ2-4; TRBD2 is a possible D gene (6 bases). Between the trimmed V and J ends, which lost 7 bases and 7 bases, there was a span of 14 bases. CDR3 length: 12 amino acids. Germline V gives CDR1 SQVTM, CDR2 ANQGSEA. The DNA for the CDR3 is TGCAGCGCTATGGGACTTGGGAACATTCAGTACTTC. Its translation: CSAMGLGNIQYF.

This chain uses TRBV18 with TRBJ1-6; no definite D call. The V gene's germline CDR1 is KGHSH and CDR2 LQKENI. CDR3 size: 14 residues. Trimming removed 3 bases at V and 9 bases at J, with 12 bases between. The CDR3 sequence is CASSPEGVRSPLHF. The CDR3 nucleotides read TGTGCCAGCTCACCGGAGGGCGTACGTTCACCCCTCCACTTT.

The chain links TRBV2 to TRBJ2-5, with 8 bases matching TRBD2. V trimming: 2 bases; J trimming: 4 bases; junction bases outside the gene matches: 9. CDR1 SNHLY and CDR2 FYNNEI come from the germline V gene. The CDR3 loop spans 16 amino acids. DNA of the CDR3: TGTGCCAGCAGTGAAATGACGGGGGGGCTAGGAGAGACCCAGTACTTC. Protein sequence: CASSEMTGGLGETQYF.

V is TRBV9 and J is TRBJ1-1; tentative D call: TRBD1 (5 bases). The CDR3 length is 15 residues. Trimming took off 2 bases at V and 6 bases at J, with 17 bases between the two ends. Germline assignment: CDR1 SGDLS and CDR2 YYNGEE. The CDR3 is CASSVGDYSSAEAFF. Written as DNA, the CDR3 is TGTGCCAGCAGCGTGGGGGACTATTCTTCGGCTGAAGCTTTCTTT.

The genes are TRBV2 and TRBJ1-1, with 8 bases lining up with TRBD1. With 2 bases clipped from V and 6 bases from J, the junction kept 2 bases outside the gene matches. The CDR3 has 13 amino acids. Germline V gene data show CDR1 as SNHLY and CDR2 as FYNNEI. The CDR3 here is CASSEKTGAEAFF. The CDR3 DNA reads as TGTGCCAGCAGTGAAAAGACAGGGGCTGAAGCTTTCTTT.